Listed below are T cell receptor beta chains from one sample, sequenced in a study of cytomegalovirus exposure and HLA in healthy donors. Sequenced by immunoSEQ multiplex PCR; TCRdb stores in-frame clones only, minus some. This table has 150,000 to 200,000 clones, about three quarters appearing once. Sequences were obtained from PBMCs. Source of these receptors: a man between 45 and 60 years old in good health and CMV-seropositive. The CDR3 runs from the conserved cysteine through the conserved F or W. The D gene is left open where the match is weak. Clone size is not always given. Where it is, it says once, few, many or a class for expanded clones.

>TRBJ2-1|NA|NA|TRBV5-4
CASSRGLSSYNEQFF
TGTGCCAGCAGCCGGGGTCTCAGCTCCTACAATGAGCAGTTCTTC
>TRBJ2-7|once|NA|TRBV11-3
CASSRRAGVGYEQYF
TGTGCCAGCAGCCGCCGGGCAGGGGTAGGCTACGAGCAGTACTTC
>TRBJ2-1|few|TRBD1|TRBV9
CASSGTGGLNEQFF
TGTGCCAGCAGTGGGACAGGGGGCTTGAATGAGCAGTTCTTC
>TRBJ2-7|NA|NA|TRBV2
CASSEAQRITYEQYF
TGTGCCAGCAGTGAAGCGCAGCGTATCACATACGAGCAGTACTTC
>TRBJ2-3|NA|TRBD2|TRBV27
CASKWASGVTDTQYF
TGTGCCAGCAAATGGGCTAGCGGGGTCACAGATACGCAGTATTTT
>TRBJ2-1|NA|NA|TRBV6-1
CASRLHQGNRFEQFF
TGTGCCAGCAGGCTCCACCAGGGGAATCGATTTGAGCAGTTCTTC
>TRBJ2-3|NA|NA|TRBV7-8
CASSWGRGTDTQYF
TGTGCCAGCAGCTGGGGGCGGGGGACAGATACGCAGTATTTT
>TRBJ1-1|NA|NA|TRBV19
CASSIALWGWGDLNTEAFF
TGTGCCAGTAGTATAGCGCTGTGGGGTTGGGGCGACTTGAACACTGAAGCTTTCTTT
>TRBJ2-5|NA|TRBD1|TRBV30
CAAGTGPQETQYF
TGTGCCGCAGGGACAGGGCCCCAAGAGACCCAGTACTTC
>TRBJ1-2|NA|NA|TRBV6-5
CASSYSRQAHYGYTF
TGTGCCAGCAGTTACTCGAGACAGGCCCACTATGGCTACACCTTC
>TRBJ2-7|NA|TRBD1|TRBV6-5
CASSRTGTLYEQYF
TGTGCCAGCAGTCGGACAGGGACCCTTTACGAGCAGTACTTC
>TRBJ2-7|NA|TRBD2|TRBV14
CASSRGGSVQYF
TGTGCCAGCAGCCGCGGGGGTTCAGTCCAGTACTTC
>TRBJ2-7|NA|TRBD1|TRBV7-2
CASSARTGTYEQYF
TGTGCCAGCAGCGCACGGACAGGGACCTACGAGCAGTACTTC
>TRBJ2-4|NA|TRBD1|TRBV6-1
CASSDGTGRNIQYF
TGTGCCAGCAGTGATGGGACAGGGAGAAACATTCAGTACTTC
>TRBJ1-4|NA|NA|TRBV18
CASSRARDEKLFF
TGTGCCAGCTCACGGGCCAGGGATGAAAAACTGTTTTTT
>TRBJ1-1|NA|NA|TRBV6-1
CANGGDTEAFF
TGTGCCAACGGGGGGGACACTGAAGCTTTCTTT
>TRBJ1-1|NA|NA|TRBV2
CASRATSGIGSEAFF
TGTGCCAGCAGGGCGACAAGTGGAATCGGATCTGAAGCTTTCTTT
>TRBJ1-5|NA|NA|TRBV6-6
CASNQDNQPQHF
TGTGCCAGCAACCAGGACAATCAGCCCCAGCATTTT
>TRBJ2-3|NA|TRBD2|TRBV9
CASKERGDADTQYF
TGTGCCAGCAAGGAGCGGGGTGACGCAGATACGCAGTATTTT
>TRBJ2-2|NA|TRBD1|TRBV2
CASKRGPPGELFF
TGTGCCAGCAAGAGGGGGCCCCCCGGGGAGCTGTTTTTT
>TRBJ1-6|NA|NA|TRBV5-5
CASPRDTSTLHF
TGTGCCAGCCCCCGGGACACCAGCACCCTCCACTTT
>TRBJ1-6|once|TRBD1|TRBV2
CASSEREGGTGEYNSPLHF
TGTGCCAGCAGTGAACGAGAGGGGGGGACAGGGGAGTATAATTCACCCCTCCACTTT
>TRBJ2-2|once|NA|TRBV4-1
CASSRSTAGELFF
TGCGCCAGCAGCCGTTCAACAGCCGGGGAGCTGTTTTTT
>TRBJ1-5|NA|NA|TRBV19
CASSIDLQPQHF
TGTGCCAGTAGTATAGATCTTCAGCCCCAGCATTTT
>TRBJ2-3|NA|TRBD2|TRBV2
CASRVLAVYTDTQYF
TGTGCCAGCAGGGTACTAGCGGTTTACACAGATACGCAGTATTTT
>TRBJ2-4|NA|TRBD2|TRBV9
CASSASTGGEGIQYF
TGTGCCAGCAGCGCTTCGACGGGAGGTGAAGGCATTCAGTACTTC
>TRBJ2-7|NA|NA|TRBV5-6
CASNLGGAYEQYF
TGTGCCAGCAACTTGGGCGGGGCCTACGAGCAGTACTTC
>TRBJ2-2|once|NA|TRBV7-2
CASSLAKLTRSGELFF
TGTGCCAGCAGCTTAGCGAAACTAACGAGGTCCGGGGAGCTGTTTTTT
>TRBJ2-7|once|NA|TRBV4-1
CASSQDTGTPSSYEQYF
TGCGCCAGCAGCCAAGATACCGGGACACCGAGCTCCTACGAGCAGTACTTC
>TRBJ2-3|NA|TRBD2|TRBV7-2
CASSLGGGGLLDTQYF
TGTGCCAGCAGCTTAGGTGGCGGGGGGCTACTAGATACGCAGTATTTT
>TRBJ1-5|NA|NA|TRBV5-4
CASSRAGGNQPQHF
TGTGCCAGCAGCCGTGCTGGGGGGAATCAGCCCCAGCATTTT
>TRBJ1-1|NA|TRBD1|TRBV7-2
CASSTRQTGGSTEAFF
TGTGCCAGCAGCACACGACAGACAGGGGGTTCGACTGAAGCTTTCTTT
>TRBJ1-1|few|NA|TRBV2
CASSVGENTEAFF
TGTGCCAGCAGCGTAGGAGAGAACACTGAAGCTTTCTTT
>TRBJ2-7|few|NA|TRBV19
CASSERSYEQYF
TGTGCCAGTTCTGAGCGCTCCTACGAGCAGTACTTC
>TRBJ1-2|NA|NA|TRBV9
CASSGVGYTF
TGTGCCAGCAGCGGAGTCGGCTACACCTTC
>TRBJ2-2|NA|TRBD1|TRBV9
CASSPNRGTGELFF
TGTGCCAGCAGCCCAAACAGGGGCACCGGGGAGCTGTTTTTT